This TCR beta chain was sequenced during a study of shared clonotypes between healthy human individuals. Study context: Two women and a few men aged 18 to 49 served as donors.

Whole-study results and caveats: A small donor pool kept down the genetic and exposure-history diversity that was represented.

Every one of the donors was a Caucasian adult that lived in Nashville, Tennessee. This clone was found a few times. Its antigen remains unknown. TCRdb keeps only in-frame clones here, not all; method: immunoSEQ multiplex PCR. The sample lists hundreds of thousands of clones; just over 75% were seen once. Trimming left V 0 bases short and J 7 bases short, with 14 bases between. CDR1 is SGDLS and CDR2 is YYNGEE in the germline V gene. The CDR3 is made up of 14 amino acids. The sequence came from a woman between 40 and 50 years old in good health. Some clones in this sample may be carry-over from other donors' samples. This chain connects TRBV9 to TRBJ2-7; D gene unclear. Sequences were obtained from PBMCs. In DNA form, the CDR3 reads TGTGCCAGCAGCGTAGTGCCCTCGCTGGGAGAGCAGTACTTC. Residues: CASSVVPSLGEQYF.